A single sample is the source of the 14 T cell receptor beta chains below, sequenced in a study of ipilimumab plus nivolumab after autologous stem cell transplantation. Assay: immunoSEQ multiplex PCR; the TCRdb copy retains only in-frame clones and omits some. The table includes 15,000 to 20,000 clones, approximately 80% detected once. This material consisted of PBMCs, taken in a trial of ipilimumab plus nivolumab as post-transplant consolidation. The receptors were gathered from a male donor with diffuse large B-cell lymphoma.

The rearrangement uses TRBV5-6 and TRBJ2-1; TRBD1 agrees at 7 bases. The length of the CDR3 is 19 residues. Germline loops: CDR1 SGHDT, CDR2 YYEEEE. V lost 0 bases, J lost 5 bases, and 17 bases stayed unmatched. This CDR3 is CASSLGDSGFGPRHNEQFF. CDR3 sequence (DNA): TGTGCCAGCAGCTTGGGGGACAGTGGCTTCGGGCCTCGCCACAATGAGCAGTTCTTC.

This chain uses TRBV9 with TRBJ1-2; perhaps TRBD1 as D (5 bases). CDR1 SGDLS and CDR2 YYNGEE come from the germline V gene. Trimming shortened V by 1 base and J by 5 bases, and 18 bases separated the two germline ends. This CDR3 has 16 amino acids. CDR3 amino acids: CASSVLSAGMRYGYTF. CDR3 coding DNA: TGTGCCAGCAGCGTACTCTCGGCAGGGATGAGGTATGGCTACACCTTC.

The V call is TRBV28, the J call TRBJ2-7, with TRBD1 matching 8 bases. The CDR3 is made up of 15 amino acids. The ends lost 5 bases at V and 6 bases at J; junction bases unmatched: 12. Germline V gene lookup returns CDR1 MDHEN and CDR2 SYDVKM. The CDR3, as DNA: TGTGCCAGCAGTGAACTACCGACAGGGGATAGCGAGCAGTACTTC. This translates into CASSELPTGDSEQYF.

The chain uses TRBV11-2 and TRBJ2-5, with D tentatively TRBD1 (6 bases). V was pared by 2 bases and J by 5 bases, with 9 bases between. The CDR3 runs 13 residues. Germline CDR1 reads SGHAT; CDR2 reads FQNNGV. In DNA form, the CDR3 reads TGTGCCAGCAGCTTAAGGGACATGGAGACCCAGTACTTC. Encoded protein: CASSLRDMETQYF.

The CDR3, as DNA: TGTGCCAGCAGTCTACGGGGATTCGACGAGCAGTACTTC. Its translation: CASSLRGFDEQYF. This chain connects TRBV27 to TRBJ2-7, with a weak D call TRBD2 (5 bases). This CDR3 has 13 residues. Deletions cut 5 bases from V and 5 bases from J, with 13 bases between. Germline V CDR1 and CDR2: MNHEY, SMNVEV (reference sequence).

For the CDR3, the DNA is TGTGCCAGCAGCTTAATCGCCGTACAGGGTGGGGCCAACGTCCTGACTTTC. Its translation is CASSLIAVQGGANVLTF. The genes are TRBV7-3 and TRBJ2-6; D possibly corresponds to TRBD1 (6 bases). Germline-derived CDR1 and CDR2 are SGHTA and FQGTGA. The CDR3 has 17 amino acids. V dropped 1 base and J dropped 3 bases, with 13 bases sitting between them.

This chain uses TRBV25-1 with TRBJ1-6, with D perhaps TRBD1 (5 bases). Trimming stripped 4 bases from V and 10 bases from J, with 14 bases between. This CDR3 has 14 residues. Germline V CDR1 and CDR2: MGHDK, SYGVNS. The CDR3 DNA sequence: TGTGCCAGCAGTGTGGAGGGGCTTCGATCACCCCTCCACTTT. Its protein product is CASSVEGLRSPLHF.

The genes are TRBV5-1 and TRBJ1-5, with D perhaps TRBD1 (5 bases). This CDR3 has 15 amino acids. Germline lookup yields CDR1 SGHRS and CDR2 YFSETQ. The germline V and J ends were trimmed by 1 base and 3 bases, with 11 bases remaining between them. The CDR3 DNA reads TGCGCCAGCAGCTTGCGGGGGGAGTTCAATCAGCCCCAGCATTTT. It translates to CASSLRGEFNQPQHF.

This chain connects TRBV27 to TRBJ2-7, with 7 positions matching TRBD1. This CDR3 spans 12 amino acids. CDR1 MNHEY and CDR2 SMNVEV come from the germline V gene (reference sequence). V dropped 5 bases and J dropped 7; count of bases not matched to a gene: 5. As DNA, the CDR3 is TGTGCCAGCAGTCCGACAGGGTGGGAGCAGTACTTC. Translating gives CASSPTGWEQYF.

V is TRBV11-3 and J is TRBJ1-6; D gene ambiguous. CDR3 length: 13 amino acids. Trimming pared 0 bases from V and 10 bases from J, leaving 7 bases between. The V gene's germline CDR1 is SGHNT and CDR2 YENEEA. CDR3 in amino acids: CASSLDSGSPLHF. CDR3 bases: TGTGCCAGCAGCTTAGACTCGGGATCACCCCTCCACTTT.

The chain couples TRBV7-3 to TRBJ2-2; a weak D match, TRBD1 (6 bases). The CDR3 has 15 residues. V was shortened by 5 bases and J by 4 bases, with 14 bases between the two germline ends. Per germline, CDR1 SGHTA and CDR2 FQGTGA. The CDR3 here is CASSITGSATGELFF. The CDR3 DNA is TGTGCCAGCAGCATCACAGGGTCCGCCACCGGGGAGCTGTTTTTT.

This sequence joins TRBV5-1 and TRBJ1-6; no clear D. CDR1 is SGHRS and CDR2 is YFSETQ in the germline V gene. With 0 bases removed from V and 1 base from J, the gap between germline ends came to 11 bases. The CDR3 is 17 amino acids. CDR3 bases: TGCGCCAGCAGCTTGGCCACAAGTCAGTCCTATAATTCACCCCTCCACTTT. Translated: CASSLATSQSYNSPLHF.

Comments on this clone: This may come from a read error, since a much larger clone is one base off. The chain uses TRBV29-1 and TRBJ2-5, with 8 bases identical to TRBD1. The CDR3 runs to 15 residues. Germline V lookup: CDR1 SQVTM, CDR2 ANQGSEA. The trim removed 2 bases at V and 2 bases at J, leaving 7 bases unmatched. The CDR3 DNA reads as TGCAGCGTTGAACCAGACAGGGGTGGACAAGAGACCCAGTACTTC. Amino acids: CSVEPDRGGQETQYF. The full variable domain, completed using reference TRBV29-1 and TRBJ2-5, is SAVISQKPSRDICQRGTSLTIQCQVDSQVTMMFWYRQQPGQSLTLIATANQGSEATYESGFVIDKFPISRPNLTFSTLTVSNMSPEDSSIYLCSVEPDRGGQETQYFGPGTRLLVL.

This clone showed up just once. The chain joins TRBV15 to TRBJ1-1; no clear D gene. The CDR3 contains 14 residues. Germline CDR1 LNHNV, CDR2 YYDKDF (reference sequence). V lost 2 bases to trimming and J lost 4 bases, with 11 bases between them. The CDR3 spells CATSRQDRGTEAFF. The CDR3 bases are TGTGCCACCAGCAGACAGGACCGTGGCACTGAAGCTTTCTTT. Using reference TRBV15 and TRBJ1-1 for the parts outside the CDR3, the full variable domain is DAMVIQNPRYQVTQFGKPVTLSCSQTLNHNVMYWYQQKSSQAPKLLFHYYDKDFNNEADTPDNFQSRRPNTSFCFLDIRSPGLGDTAMYLCATSRQDRGTEAFFGQGTRLTVV.